These 3 T cell receptor beta chains originate from one sample sequenced in a study of T cell responses to AZD1222 COVID-19 vaccine. TCRdb's table, derived via immunoSEQ multiplex PCR, lists solely in-frame clones and lacks some. The data show over 100,000 clones, about 90% seen once. This specimen consisted of peripheral blood, obtained 28 days after the second AZD1222 dose. Every receptor here comes from an adult who received the AZD1222 COVID-19 vaccine.

This chain links TRBV29-1 with TRBJ1-1; D not certain. The germline V gene encodes CDR1 SQVTM and CDR2 ANQGSEA. V shed 5 bases and J shed 6 bases, with 10 bases lying between them. This CDR3 has 11 amino acids. CDR3 nucleotides: TGCAGCGTTCGACTCCGCCCTGAAGCTTTCTTT. This translates into CSVRLRPEAFF.

The chain is built from TRBV11-3 and TRBJ2-2; D might be TRBD2 (6 bases). The CDR3 length is 15 residues. CDR1 SGHNT and CDR2 YENEEA come from the germline V gene. V lost 0 bases and J 6 bases, leaving 11 bases between the germline ends. Here the CDR3 reads CASSLDGGSAGELFF. CDR3 DNA sequence: TGTGCCAGCAGCTTAGACGGGGGTTCGGCCGGGGAGCTGTTTTTT.

The chain carries TRBV5-4 and TRBJ2-7, with 8 bases matching TRBD1. Trimming took 2 bases from V and 0 from J; bases not matched to a gene: 4. The CDR3 sequence is 15 residues long. Germline V CDR1 and CDR2: SGHNT, YYREEE (reference sequence). The CDR3 here is CASSLGQGSSYEQYF. In DNA form, the CDR3 reads TGTGCCAGCAGCTTAGGACAGGGCAGCTCCTACGAGCAGTACTTC.